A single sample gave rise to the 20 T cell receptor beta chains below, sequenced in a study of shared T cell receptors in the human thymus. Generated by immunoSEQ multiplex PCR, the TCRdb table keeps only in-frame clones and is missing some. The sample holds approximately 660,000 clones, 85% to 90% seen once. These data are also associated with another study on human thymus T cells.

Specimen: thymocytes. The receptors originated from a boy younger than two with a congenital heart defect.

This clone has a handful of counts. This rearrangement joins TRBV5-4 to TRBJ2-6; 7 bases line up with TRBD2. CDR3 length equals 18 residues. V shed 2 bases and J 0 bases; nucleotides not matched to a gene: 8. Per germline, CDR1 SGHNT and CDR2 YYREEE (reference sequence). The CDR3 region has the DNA TGTGCCAGCAGCTTAGCGGGGCTGCGAAACTCTGGGGCCAACGTCCTGACTTTC. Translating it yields CASSLAGLRNSGANVLTF.

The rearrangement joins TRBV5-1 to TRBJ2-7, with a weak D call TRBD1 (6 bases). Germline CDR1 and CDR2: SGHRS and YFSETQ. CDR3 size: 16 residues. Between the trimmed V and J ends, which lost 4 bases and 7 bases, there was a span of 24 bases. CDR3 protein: CASSPTPRQVSGEQYF. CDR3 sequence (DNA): TGCGCCAGCAGCCCTACGCCGAGACAGGTTTCGGGGGAGCAGTACTTC.

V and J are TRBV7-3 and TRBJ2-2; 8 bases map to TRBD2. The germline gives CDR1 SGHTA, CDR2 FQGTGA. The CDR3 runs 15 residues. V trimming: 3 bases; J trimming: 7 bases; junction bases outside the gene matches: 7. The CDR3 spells CASSFMSGSSGELFF. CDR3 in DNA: TGTGCCAGCAGCTTTATGAGCGGGAGTAGCGGGGAGCTGTTTTTT.

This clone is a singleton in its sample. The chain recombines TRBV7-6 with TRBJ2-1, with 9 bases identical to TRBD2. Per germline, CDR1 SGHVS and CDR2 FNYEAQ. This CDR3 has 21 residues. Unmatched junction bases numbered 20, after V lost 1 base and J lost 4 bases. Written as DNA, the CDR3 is TGTGCCAGCAGCTTAGGAAGTAGCGGGAGTGGGTCTGCTATGGTATACAATGAGCAGTTCTTC. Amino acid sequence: CASSLGSSGSGSAMVYNEQFF.

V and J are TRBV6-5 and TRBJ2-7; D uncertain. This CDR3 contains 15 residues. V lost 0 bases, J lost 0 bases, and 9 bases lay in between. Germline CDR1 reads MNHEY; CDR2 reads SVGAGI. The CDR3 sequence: CASSYSRSGSYEQYF. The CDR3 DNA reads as TGTGCCAGCAGTTACTCCAGGTCAGGCTCCTACGAGCAGTACTTC.

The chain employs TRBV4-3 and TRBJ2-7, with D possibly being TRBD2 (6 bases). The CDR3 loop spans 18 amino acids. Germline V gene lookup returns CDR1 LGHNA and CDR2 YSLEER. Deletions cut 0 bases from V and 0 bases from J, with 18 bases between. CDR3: CASSQEGIMAGSSYEQYF. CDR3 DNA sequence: TGCGCCAGCAGCCAAGAGGGGATTATGGCGGGGAGCTCCTACGAGCAGTACTTC.

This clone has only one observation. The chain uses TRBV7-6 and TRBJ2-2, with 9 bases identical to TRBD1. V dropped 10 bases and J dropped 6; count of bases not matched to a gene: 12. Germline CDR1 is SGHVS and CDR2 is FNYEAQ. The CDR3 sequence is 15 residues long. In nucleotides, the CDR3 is TGTGCCACCTCCGGGACAGGGTTAGAAGCCGGGGAGCTGTTTTTT. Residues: CATSGTGLEAGELFF.

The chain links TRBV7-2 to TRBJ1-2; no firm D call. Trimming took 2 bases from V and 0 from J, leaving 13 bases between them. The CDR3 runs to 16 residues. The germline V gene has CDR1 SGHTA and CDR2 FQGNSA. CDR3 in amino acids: CASSLRGRATNYGYTF. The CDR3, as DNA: TGTGCCAGCAGCTTAAGAGGGAGGGCTACTAACTATGGCTACACCTTC. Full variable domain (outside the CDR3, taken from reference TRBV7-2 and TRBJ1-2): GAGVSQSPSNKVTEKGKDVELRCDPISGHTALYWYRQSLGQGLEFLIYFQGNSAPDKSGLPSDRFSAERTGGSVSTLTIQRTQQEDSAVYLCASSLRGRATNYGYTFGSGTRLTVV.

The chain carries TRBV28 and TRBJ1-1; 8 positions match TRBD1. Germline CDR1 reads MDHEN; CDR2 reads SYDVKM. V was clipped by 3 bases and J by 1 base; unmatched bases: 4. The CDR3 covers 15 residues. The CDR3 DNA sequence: TGTGCCAGCAGTTTTTCAGGGGGCAGGAACACTGAAGCTTTCTTT. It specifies CASSFSGGRNTEAFF.

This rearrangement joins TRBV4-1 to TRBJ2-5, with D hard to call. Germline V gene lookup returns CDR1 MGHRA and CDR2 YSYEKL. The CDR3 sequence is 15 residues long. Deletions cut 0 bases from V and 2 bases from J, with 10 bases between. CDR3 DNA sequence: TGCGCCAGCAGCCAAGAGGTAGCCTTACAAGAGACCCAGTACTTC. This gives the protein CASSQEVALQETQYF.

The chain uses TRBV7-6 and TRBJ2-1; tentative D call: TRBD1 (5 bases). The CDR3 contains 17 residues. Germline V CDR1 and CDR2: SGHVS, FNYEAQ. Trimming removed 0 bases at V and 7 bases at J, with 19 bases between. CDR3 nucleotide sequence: TGTGCCAGCAGCTTAGCGGGGAAATTAGTAGGGGCTAATGAGCAGTTCTTC. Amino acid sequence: CASSLAGKLVGANEQFF.

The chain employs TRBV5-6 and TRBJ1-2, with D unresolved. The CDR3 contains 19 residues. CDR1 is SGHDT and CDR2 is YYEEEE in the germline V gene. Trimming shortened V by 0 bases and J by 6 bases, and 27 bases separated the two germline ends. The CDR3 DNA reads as TGTGCCAGCAGCTTGGGACTTCCGGGTCCCAGACCCCTCCTCGATGGCTACACCTTC. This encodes CASSLGLPGPRPLLDGYTF.

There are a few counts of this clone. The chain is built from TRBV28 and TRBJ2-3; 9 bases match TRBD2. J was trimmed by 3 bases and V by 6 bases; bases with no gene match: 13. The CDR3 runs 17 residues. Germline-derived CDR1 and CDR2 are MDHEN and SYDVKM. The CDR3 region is CASSLNSSGSWTDTQYF. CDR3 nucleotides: TGTGCCAGCAGCCTGAATAGTAGCGGGAGTTGGACAGATACGCAGTATTTT.

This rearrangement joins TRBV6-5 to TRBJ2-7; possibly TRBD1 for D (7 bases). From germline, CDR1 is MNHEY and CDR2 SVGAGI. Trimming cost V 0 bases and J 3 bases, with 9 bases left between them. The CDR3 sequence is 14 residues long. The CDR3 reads CASSYSQGGYEQYF. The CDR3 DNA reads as TGTGCCAGCAGTTACTCCCAGGGGGGCTACGAGCAGTACTTC.

This CDR3 reads CASSLYPQGLNTEAFF. The CDR3 DNA follows: TGTGCCAGCAGTTTATATCCACAGGGCTTGAACACTGAAGCTTTCTTT. The chain links TRBV27 to TRBJ1-1, with D tentatively TRBD1 (6 bases). Germline V gene data show CDR1 as MNHEY and CDR2 as SMNVEV (reference sequence). This CDR3 is 16 amino acids long. Trimming left V 1 base short and J 0 bases short, with 12 bases between.

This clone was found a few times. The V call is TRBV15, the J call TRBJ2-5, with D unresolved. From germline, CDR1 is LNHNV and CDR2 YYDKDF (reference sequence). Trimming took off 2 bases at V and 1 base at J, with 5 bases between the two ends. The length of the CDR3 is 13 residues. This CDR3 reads CATSRNSQETQYF. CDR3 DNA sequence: TGTGCCACCAGCAGAAATAGCCAAGAGACCCAGTACTTC.

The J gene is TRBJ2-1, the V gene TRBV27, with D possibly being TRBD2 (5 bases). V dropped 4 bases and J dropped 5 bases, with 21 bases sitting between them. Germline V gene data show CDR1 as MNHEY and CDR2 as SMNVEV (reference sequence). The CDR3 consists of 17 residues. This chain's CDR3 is CASSSLTPERVHNEQFF. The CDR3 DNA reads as TGTGCCAGCAGTTCCCTTACGCCGGAGAGGGTACACAATGAGCAGTTCTTC.

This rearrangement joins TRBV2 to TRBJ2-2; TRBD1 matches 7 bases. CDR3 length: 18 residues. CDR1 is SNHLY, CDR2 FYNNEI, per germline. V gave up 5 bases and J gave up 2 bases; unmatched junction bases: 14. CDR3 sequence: CASSPRGYLISNTGELFF. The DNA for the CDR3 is TGTGCCAGCAGTCCCAGGGGGTATTTAATTTCAAACACCGGGGAGCTGTTTTTT.

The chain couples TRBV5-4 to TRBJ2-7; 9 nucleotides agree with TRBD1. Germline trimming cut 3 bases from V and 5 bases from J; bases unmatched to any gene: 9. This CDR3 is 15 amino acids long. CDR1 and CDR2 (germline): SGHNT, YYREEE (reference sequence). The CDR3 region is CASSYEGQGRNEQYF. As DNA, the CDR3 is TGTGCCAGCAGCTACGAGGGACAGGGTAGAAACGAGCAGTACTTC. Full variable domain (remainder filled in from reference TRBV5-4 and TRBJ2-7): ETGVTQSPTHLIKTRGQQVTLRCSSQSGHNTVSWYQQALGQGPQFIFQYYREEENGRGNFPPRFSGLQFPNYSSELNVNALELDDSALYLCASSYEGQGRNEQYFGPGTRLTVT.

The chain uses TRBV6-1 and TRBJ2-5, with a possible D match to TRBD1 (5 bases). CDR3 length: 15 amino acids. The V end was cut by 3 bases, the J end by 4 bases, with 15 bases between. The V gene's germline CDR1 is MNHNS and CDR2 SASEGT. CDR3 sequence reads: CASSDRWGRGETQYF. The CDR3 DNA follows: TGTGCCAGCAGTGATAGGTGGGGCCGAGGAGAGACCCAGTACTTC.